A selection of T cell receptor beta chains follows, all from one sample in a study of blood T cell repertoires in COVID-19. Using immunoSEQ multiplex PCR, the repertoire was profiled, and TCRdb retains in-frame clones only, with some absent. The sample has 200,000 to 250,000 clones, around four fifths seen once. Sequenced material: peripheral blood. The source of these receptors is a woman aged 55-69 years with active or convalescent COVID-19. Each CDR3 is given with its conserved first and last residue. D genes are given only for firm matches. Clone size appears in some rows only: once, few, many, or a class for an expanded clone.

clone size	D gene	J gene	V gene	CDR3 DNA	CDR3 protein
-	TRBD1	TRBJ1-1	TRBV11-3	TGTGCCAGCAGCTTACAGGGGACAGGGGCGGGGAACACTGAAGCTTTCTTT	CASSLQGTGAGNTEAFF
-	-	TRBJ1-2	TRBV13	TGTGCCAGCAGCCCAGGGGCTAACTATGGCTACACCTTC	CASSPGANYGYTF
-	-	TRBJ2-7	TRBV11-2	TGTGCCAGCAGCTTAGTCACGGGTGGGTACGAGCAGTACTTC	CASSLVTGGYEQYF
-	-	TRBJ1-2	TRBV5-1	TGCGCCAGCAGCTTGCAACGGGACTATGGCTACACCTTC	CASSLQRDYGYTF
-	-	TRBJ1-5	TRBV18	TGTGCCAGCTCACCCTACCCTAATCAGCCCCAGCATTTT	CASSPYPNQPQHF
-	-	TRBJ1-5	TRBV6-5	TGTGCCAGCAGTACCGGGGGTCAGCCCCAGCATTTT	CASSTGGQPQHF
-	TRBD1	TRBJ2-3	TRBV18	TGTGCCAGCTCACCAGGACAGGGATCCACAGATACGCAGTATTTT	CASSPGQGSTDTQYF
-	TRBD2	TRBJ2-7	TRBV5-1	TGCGCCAGCAGCGGGGGGACTAGCGGGAGCGGCAACGAGCAGTACTTC	CASSGGTSGSGNEQYF
-	TRBD2	TRBJ2-1	TRBV27	TGTGCCAGCAGTTCTAGCGGGAGTGGGGACAATGAGCAGTTCTTC	CASSSSGSGDNEQFF
-	-	TRBJ1-2	TRBV4-1	TGCGCCAGCAGCCACCCCGGACGCCGGAGGGAAGGCTACACCTTC	CASSHPGRRREGYTF
-	TRBD1	TRBJ2-3	TRBV27	TGTGCCAGCAGTCTCTTCGGCAGGGGGACAGATACGCAGTATTTT	CASSLFGRGTDTQYF
-	TRBD2	TRBJ2-1	TRBV6-4	TGTGCCAGCAGTATAGCGGGGGGGCTGGATGAGCAGTTCTTC	CASSIAGGLDEQFF
-	TRBD1	TRBJ2-5	TRBV2	TGTGCCAGCAGGTCCTGGACAGGGGGAGCGGAGACCCAGTACTTC	CASRSWTGGAETQYF
-	-	TRBJ2-7	TRBV6-5	TGTGCCAGCAGTCAGAGGATCGACTACGAGCAGTACTTC	CASSQRIDYEQYF
few	TRBD2	TRBJ2-1	TRBV6-5	TGTGCCAGCCGGCCTAGCGGATACAATGAGCAGTTCTTC	CASRPSGYNEQFF
-	TRBD1	TRBJ2-1	TRBV28	TGTGCCAGCAGGATACAGGGGTCCCCCAGAAATGAGCAGTTCTTC	CASRIQGSPRNEQFF
-	-	TRBJ2-5	TRBV11-2	TGTGCCAGCAGCTTAGGGTCGGGGGTTCAAGAGACCCAGTACTTC	CASSLGSGVQETQYF
-	-	TRBJ1-3	TRBV7-5	TGTGCCAGAAGCTTCAATTTGAGAGGGGGAAACACCATATATTTT	CARSFNLRGGNTIYF
-	-	TRBJ1-1	TRBV27	TGTGCCAGCAGTTCTGGGGGCGGGGAAGCTTTCTTT	CASSSGGGEAFF
-	TRBD2	TRBJ2-1	TRBV9	TGTGCCAGCAGCGTAGGGGGAGGGAACTCCTACAATGAGCAGTTCTTC	CASSVGGGNSYNEQFF
-	-	TRBJ2-1	TRBV24-1	TGTGCCACCAGTGTTGGGACATCCTACAATGAGCAGTTCTTC	CATSVGTSYNEQFF
-	-	TRBJ2-3	TRBV7-2	TGTGCCAGCAGCTTTATTGGGCAAAGCACAGATACGCAGTATTTT	CASSFIGQSTDTQYF
-	TRBD1	TRBJ2-7	TRBV2	TGTGCCAGCAGTGGGGACAGGTGGACCTACGAGCAGTACTTC	CASSGDRWTYEQYF
-	-	TRBJ1-6	TRBV5-6	TGTGCCAGCAGCTTAACAGGGATGGGCAATTCACCCCTCCACTTT	CASSLTGMGNSPLHF
-	-	TRBJ1-2	TRBV12-2	TGTGCAAGTCCCCACCCCGGGGGAGATGGCTACACCTTC	CASPHPGGDGYTF
-	TRBD1	TRBJ2-1	TRBV15	TGTGCCACCAGCAGCGAATGGACAGGGCAGCATGAGCAGTTCTTC	CATSSEWTGQHEQFF
few	TRBD2	TRBJ2-1	TRBV6-2/TRBV6-3	TGTGCCAGCAGTTCCATTAGCGGGAGGGCCTACAATGAGCAGTTCTTC	CASSSISGRAYNEQFF
-	TRBD2	TRBJ2-1	TRBV5-4	TGTGCCAGCAGCTTGCCTCTAGCGGGCCTAAACAATGAGCAGTTCTTC	CASSLPLAGLNNEQFF
-	TRBD2	TRBJ2-1	TRBV11-3	TGTGCCAGCAGCTTGGGACTAGAAAGTGAGCAGTTCTTC	CASSLGLESEQFF
-	-	TRBJ2-1	TRBV5-1	TGCGCCAGCAGCTTGGACCCGAGCTCCTACAATGAGCAGTTCTTC	CASSLDPSSYNEQFF
-	TRBD1	TRBJ2-2	TRBV27	TGTGCCAGCAGTCCCGACCGACAGGGGGCGAACACCGGGGAGCTGTTTTTT	CASSPDRQGANTGELFF
few	TRBD2	TRBJ2-7	TRBV5-6	TGTGCCAGCTCCAGGACTAGCGGTGCCTACGAGCAGTACTTC	CASSRTSGAYEQYF
-	-	TRBJ2-2	TRBV7-2	TGTGCCAGCAGCTTAGTAACCAGGCCGATCGGGGAGCTGTTTTTT	CASSLVTRPIGELFF